This TCR beta chain is drawn from a study of beta chain features in type 1 diabetes (dated by TCRdb to 2016 to 2018). Regarding the study in general: Mean age, gender distribution, total cell number and subset yield were not different between patients and healthy donors. Across all samples, 107,917,701 sorted cells were examined, and cell number per subset correlated strongly with RNA yield. In the study, recently diagnosed type 1 diabetes patients and matched healthy donors were compared on the TCRB repertoires of their sorted circulating CD4+ T cell subsets. Whereas all 30 or so donors provided naive and central memory subsets, regulatory and stem cell-like memory subsets were isolated from just 8 patients and roughly eight healthy donors. Summary of the overall study and its limitations: In all four CD4+ subsets, TCRB CDR3 length was moderately but significantly shorter in type 1 diabetes patients. Naive, central memory and regulatory TCRB repertoires appeared to be more alike among patients than among healthy donors. Because cDNA rather than genomic DNA was sequenced, highly expressing activated cells could have been over-represented, although no difference in activation and CD3 levels was found between groups. Only small numbers of individuals were included in the HLA sub-analyses, which left unresolved whether HLA type had any influence on TCRB rearrangement. PCR might favor shorter templates, but patient and control samples were amplified and corrected together, so any skew would affect both groups equally. Fewer insertions and more nucleotide deletions at VDJ recombination sites were observed in patients with type 1 diabetes, implying thymic rearrangement abnormalities.

A single peripheral blood draw of approximately 110 mL on average was collected from each donor into heparinised tubes. A BD FACSAria II and a panel including CD45RO, CCR7, CD25, CD127, CD95 and CD27 were used to sort naive, central memory, regulatory and stem cell-like memory CD4+ T cells. Purity was above 95% for every sorted population. Right away, PBMCs were isolated by Lymphoprep density gradient centrifugation and were stained directly, with no culture step. So that batch effects would be minimized, each experiment stained and sorted samples in pairs, pairing one healthy donor with one patient. The CDR3 runs 12 residues from the cysteine to the phenylalanine. Only the CDR3 DNA is retained, 36 bases long and in frame from the first base. Between the V and J ends, shortened by 3 bases and 10 bases respectively, the junction contains 13 bases. Taken from the germline V gene (reference sequence), the CDR1 and CDR2 loops are SGHNT and YYREEE.

The High Capacity cDNA Reverse Transcription Kit was used to reverse transcribe all of the isolated RNA, meaning that expressed TCRB transcripts were what got sequenced. Naive, central memory and regulatory T cell samples underwent deep immunoSEQ sequencing, averaging about 3.3 million total reads per sample. After sorted cells were lysed in RLT buffer, RNA was extracted with DNase-treated RNeasy Micro or Mini kits, with the choice depending on cell number. To prevent cross-contamination, every cell subset was processed on its own, while patient and healthy donor samples were processed together. Using the immunoSEQ multiplex PCR, TCRB sequences were amplified from cDNA into 87-bp fragments spanning the CDR3 region. The amplicons were sequenced using the Illumina HiSeq platform. As for the authors' bioinformatics: PCR bias was corrected computationally using synthetic template baselines, and reads within Hamming distance 2 were collapsed, with unmergeable singletons discarded. Reads were aligned against IMGT to assign V, D and J genes, CDR3 length and insertions or deletions at six rearrangement sites. Within each subset, clonotype counts were normalized to the number of sorted cells before true diversity and Gini coefficients were calculated with the tcR R package. Repertoire sharing was quantified using the overlap coefficient calculated on TCRB nucleotide sequences. As a proxy for the pre-selection repertoire, out-of-frame TCRB sequences from naive cells were analyzed. The immuneACCESS repertoire file appears here via TCRdb, limited to in-frame rearrangements. These files lack a portion of the clones; in checked studies, under half of the deficit traces to unresolved V genes, and the cause of the others is not known. The V and J calls and clone size were taken over from that table, and D and trimming were inferred from the DNA. In all, the sample holds fewer than 650,000 clones, and 15% to 19% of those were seen once. The ten largest clones represent more than 0.08% of the sample.

This clone was seen only a few times. Its antigen target is currently unknown. No qualities accompany the bases; no much larger clone lies one base away. The TCR sequence derives from a man younger than 30 in good health. Sequencing input: naive CD4+ T cells from blood. What this sample's cell subset or site label stands for: true naive CD4+ T cells. The rearranged segments are TRBV5-4 and TRBJ1-1; no D segment can be confidently identified. Here is the DNA: TGTGCCAGCAGCTCCTCCCTCGGTGGAGCTTTCTTT. This translates into CASSSSLGGAFF.